The clone carrying this T cell receptor (beta chain) was seen only once. The sample originates from a study of cytomegalovirus exposure and HLA in healthy donors. Background on the study: Of the donors genotyped, about 410 in all, 80% to 85% fell in the Caucasian-associated ancestry cluster.

A multiplex PCR was run with 60 Vbeta primers and 13 Jbeta primers. Clones were read by immunoSEQ multiplex PCR, and TCRdb kept only the in-frame ones, dropping some. The sample contains 100,000 to 150,000 clones, 80% of which appear only once. The V and J ends lost 0 bases and 1 base respectively, with 3 bases between them. Germline values: CDR1 KGHSY, CDR2 FQNENV. The CDR3 runs 13 residues. The gene calls are TRBV16 and TRBJ1-1, with D unresolved. The TCR sequence derives from a man in his forties in good health and CMV-seronegative. Sequences were obtained from PBMCs. The CDR3 region is CASSQSRNTEAFF. The CDR3, as DNA: TGTGCCAGCAGCCAATCGCGGAACACTGAAGCTTTCTTT.